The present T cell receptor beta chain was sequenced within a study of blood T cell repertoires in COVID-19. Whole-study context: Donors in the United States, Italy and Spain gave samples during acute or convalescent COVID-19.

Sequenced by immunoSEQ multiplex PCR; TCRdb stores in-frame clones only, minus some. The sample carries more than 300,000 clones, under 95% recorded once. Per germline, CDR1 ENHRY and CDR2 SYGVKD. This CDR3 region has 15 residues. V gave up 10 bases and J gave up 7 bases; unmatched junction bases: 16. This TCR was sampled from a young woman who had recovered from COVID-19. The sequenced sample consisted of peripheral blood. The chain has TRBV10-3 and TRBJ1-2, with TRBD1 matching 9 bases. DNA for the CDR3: TGTGCCACCCGAGCTGAGGACAGGGGAATAAGTGGCTACACCTTC. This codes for CATRAEDRGISGYTF.